Listed here are 8 T cell receptor beta chains from one sample, sequenced in a study of T cell responses to AZD1222 COVID-19 vaccine. Sequencing was performed with immunoSEQ multiplex PCR; in TCRdb, only in-frame clones are kept and a portion is missing. Of around 87,000 clones listed, about nine tenths were seen once; the top ten hold around 9.6%. The specimen was peripheral blood, collected on day 0 of AZD1222 vaccination. These receptors all come from an adult in good health.

The rearrangement uses TRBV7-2 and TRBJ2-7; D gene ambiguous. Trimming cost V 5 bases and J 3 bases, with 11 bases left between them. The CDR3 loop spans 13 amino acids. The V gene's germline CDR1 is SGHTA and CDR2 FQGNSA. The CDR3 coding sequence is TGTGCCAGCAGCCCACTAAGCGTCTACGAGCAGTACTTC. It yields the protein CASSPLSVYEQYF.

V is TRBV7-3 and J is TRBJ1-3; a possible D gene is TRBD1 (5 bases). CDR3 length equals 16 residues. Germline-derived CDR1 and CDR2 are SGHTA and FQGTGA. With 2 bases removed from V and 1 base from J, the gap between germline ends came to 12 bases. The CDR3 reads CASSLQSRGSGNTIYF. The CDR3 DNA follows: TGTGCCAGCAGCTTACAGTCCCGGGGGTCTGGAAACACCATATATTTT.

This chain uses TRBV23-1 with TRBJ1-2, with D unresolved. TRBV23-1 is known as an ORF, though its function is uncertain. The V end lost 2 bases, the J end lost 4 bases, and 23 bases lay between the germline ends. The length of the CDR3 is 18 residues. CDR3 in DNA: TGCGCCAGCAGTCAAGCTTTCCGGGAGCAAGCCTGCGGCTATGGCTACACCTTC. This gives the protein CASSQAFREQACGYGYTF.

The chain employs TRBV19 and TRBJ2-7; D perhaps matches TRBD2 (5 bases). V lost 5 bases and J 7 bases, leaving 15 bases between the germline ends. The CDR3 length is 13 residues. Germline V gives CDR1 LNHDA, CDR2 SQIVND (reference sequence). CDR3 in DNA: TGTGCCAGTAGTCCCTCGTCACGCGGGGAGCAGTACTTC. It codes for CASSPSSRGEQYF.

The CDR3 DNA sequence: TGTGCCAGCAGCCCAAGGACTAGTTTTGTAAATGAGCAGTTCTTC. As protein: CASSPRTSFVNEQFF. The chain is built from TRBV5-4 and TRBJ2-1, with 7 bases matching TRBD2. This CDR3 is 15 amino acids long. Germline CDR1 and CDR2: SGHNT and YYREEE (reference sequence). Trimming removed 4 bases from V and 7 bases from J; junction bases left unmatched: 11. Filled out from reference TRBV5-4 and TRBJ2-1, the complete variable domain reads ETGVTQSPTHLIKTRGQQVTLRCSSQSGHNTVSWYQQALGQGPQFIFQYYREEENGRGNFPPRFSGLQFPNYSSELNVNALELDDSALYLCASSPRTSFVNEQFFGPGTRLTVL.

This chain uses TRBV10-2 with TRBJ2-3; D is undetermined. In germline, CDR1 is WSHSY, CDR2 SAAADI. The CDR3 runs to 12 residues. V gave up 6 bases and J gave up 2 bases, with 6 bases separating them. Written as DNA, the CDR3 is TGCGCCAGCAGCTCAAACACAGATACGCAGTATTTT. Translating it yields CASSSNTDTQYF.

V gene TRBV28 combines with J gene TRBJ2-1; no clear D gene. The CDR3 is made up of 15 amino acids. Germline values: CDR1 MDHEN, CDR2 SYDVKM. Trimming shortened V by 4 bases and J by 3 bases, and 13 bases separated the two germline ends. The CDR3 bases are TGTGCCAGCAGTTCACCCTCGACGGGCTACAATGAGCAGTTCTTC. It yields the protein CASSSPSTGYNEQFF.

The chain uses TRBV6-5 and TRBJ2-1, with D possibly matching TRBD1 (8 bases). This CDR3 contains 15 residues. V was shortened by 9 bases and J by 4 bases, with 19 bases between the two germline ends. Germline CDR1 reads MNHEY; CDR2 reads SVGAGI. The CDR3 sequence: CASRGAQGGYNEQFF. CDR3 nucleotide sequence: TGTGCCAGTCGAGGGGCACAGGGGGGGTACAATGAGCAGTTCTTC.